The present entry profiles one TCR beta chain with its context. As yet, its antigen is unknown. 60 Vbeta and 13 Jbeta primers were used in PCR. Measured with immunoSEQ multiplex PCR; TCRdb has only the in-frame clones, and not every one. In total, the table holds approximately 210,000 clones. The data were obtained in a study of cytomegalovirus exposure and HLA in healthy donors. Turning to the study itself: Falling in the Caucasian-associated ancestry cluster were about 82% of about 400 genotyped donors.

The V gene lost 4 bases and the J gene lost 9 bases, with 16 bases spanning the gap. This CDR3 contains 14 residues. CDR1 and CDR2 from the germline V gene are LNHDA and SQIVND (reference sequence). Study findings and constraints: DRB1 had the most TCR associations and HLA-C the fewest, a later analysis found, with rates varying by HLA locus. Information on immune exposure was restricted to one variable (CMV serostatus). The authors later found most CMV-associated TCR beta chains appeared HLA-restricted.

The sample comprised PBMCs. The sequence came from a woman younger than 45 in good health and CMV-seropositive. The chain has TRBV19 and TRBJ2-1, with unresolved D. The CDR3 DNA is TGTGCCAGTAGTAACGTTGGGCAGATTACTGAGCAGTTCTTC. This encodes CASSNVGQITEQFF.